The clone carrying this T cell receptor (beta chain) came up many times. The germline CDR1 and CDR2 sequences are SGHKS and YYEKEE (reference sequence). With V trimmed by 4 bases and J by 4 bases, 7 bases remained unmatched. The CDR3 consists of 15 residues. Time point meaning: sample taken at primary tumor resection. Whole RNA came from tumor, nontumor lung or frozen PBMC and was sequenced without being sorted. Patients with untreated early-stage non-small cell lung cancer, numbering around 72, were the donors. TCRdb fed the 5' RACE reads into MiXCR, producing one record per CDR3 protein. The table records around 40,000 distinct CDR3 sequences, about 5.8% of them present only once. These data belong to a study of spatial heterogeneity in lung cancer. Overall study context: Fewer alpha-chain than beta-chain sequences were consistently detected. Raw-read counts averaged over ten per unique TCR and UMI combination.

The sequences come from PBMCs, collected at surgery. The sequence derives from a male donor with early-stage non-small cell lung cancer. This chain uses TRBV5-5 with TRBJ1-5; 8 nucleotides line up with TRBD1. The CDR3 is CASSEDRDRNQPQHF. In nucleotides, the CDR3 is TGTGCCAGCAGCGAGGACAGGGACCGTAATCAGCCCCAGCATTTT.